The rows below give T cell receptor beta chains drawn from one sample of a study of T cell responses to AZD1222 COVID-19 vaccine. TCRdb keeps only in-frame clones here, not all; method: immunoSEQ multiplex PCR. The top ten hold approximately 2% of the sample, which has 130,000 to 150,000 clones, 93% seen once. Here the sequenced sample was peripheral blood, taken on day 0 of AZD1222 vaccination. Receptors were obtained from an adult in good health. Both conserved end residues are part of each CDR3. Fields, in order: D gene, clone size, J gene, V gene, CDR3 DNA, CDR3 protein. A D gene is named only where the DNA matches it firmly. Clone size appears in some rows only: once, few, many, or a class for an expanded clone.

d_gene: TRBD1; abundance: once; j_gene: TRBJ1-2; v_gene: TRBV3-1/TRBV3-2; CDR3nt: TGTGCCAGCAGCCCCGGGACAGGGATCCGTTGGGGCGGCTACACCTTC; CDR3aa: CASSPGTGIRWGGYTF
d_gene: .; abundance: .; j_gene: TRBJ1-2; v_gene: TRBV5-5; CDR3nt: TGTGCCATCCGAGGGGAGGGTCGGGGCTACACCTTC; CDR3aa: CAIRGEGRGYTF
d_gene: .; abundance: .; j_gene: TRBJ2-2; v_gene: TRBV7-6; CDR3nt: TGTGCCAGCAGCTTAGGACAGATTACCGGGGAGCTGTTTTTT; CDR3aa: CASSLGQITGELFF
d_gene: .; abundance: .; j_gene: TRBJ1-1; v_gene: TRBV29-1; CDR3nt: TGCAGCGTCGTACCGAACACTGAAGCTTTCTTT; CDR3aa: CSVVPNTEAFF
d_gene: .; abundance: .; j_gene: TRBJ2-6; v_gene: TRBV19; CDR3nt: TGTGCCAGTACCCCCGGGGGCTCTGGGGCCAACGTCCTGACTTTC; CDR3aa: CASTPGGSGANVLTF
d_gene: .; abundance: .; j_gene: TRBJ1-1; v_gene: TRBV7-2; CDR3nt: TGTGCCAGCAGGCGCCGGGGGGGTCGGGCGGAGCGCACTGAAGCTTTCTTT; CDR3aa: CASRRRGGRAERTEAFF
d_gene: .; abundance: once; j_gene: TRBJ2-4; v_gene: TRBV28; CDR3nt: TGTGCCAGCAGTTCTCAGGGTCGGTATTCTTCCATTCAGTACTTC; CDR3aa: CASSSQGRYSSIQYF
d_gene: .; abundance: .; j_gene: TRBJ1-2; v_gene: TRBV4-2; CDR3nt: TGTGCCAGCAGCCAAGATAGGGAGGGAGGTCCGGGCTACACCTTC; CDR3aa: CASSQDREGGPGYTF
d_gene: .; abundance: .; j_gene: TRBJ1-3; v_gene: TRBV29-1; CDR3nt: TGCAGCGTTGCGACCGTCTTTGGAAACACCATATATTTT; CDR3aa: CSVATVFGNTIYF
d_gene: TRBD1; abundance: .; j_gene: TRBJ2-5; v_gene: TRBV4-1; CDR3nt: TGCGCCAGCAGCCAAGTGGACAGGGAAGAGACCCAGTACTTC; CDR3aa: CASSQVDREETQYF
d_gene: .; abundance: .; j_gene: TRBJ1-3; v_gene: TRBV10-2; CDR3nt: TGCGCCAGCAGTGAGTCTTATTACTCTGGAAACACCATATATTTT; CDR3aa: CASSESYYSGNTIYF
d_gene: .; abundance: few; j_gene: TRBJ2-3; v_gene: TRBV25-1; CDR3nt: TGTGCCAGCACCAACACAGATACGCAGTATTTT; CDR3aa: CASTNTDTQYF
d_gene: .; abundance: once; j_gene: TRBJ1-1; v_gene: TRBV13; CDR3nt: TGTGCCAGCAGCACCCGACAGGAAGCTTTCTTT; CDR3aa: CASSTRQEAFF
d_gene: .; abundance: .; j_gene: TRBJ2-2; v_gene: TRBV7-3; CDR3nt: TGTGCCAGCAGCACAACTAGTAGGAACACCGGGGAGCTGTTTTTT; CDR3aa: CASSTTSRNTGELFF
d_gene: .; abundance: .; j_gene: TRBJ1-3; v_gene: TRBV5-6; CDR3nt: TGTGCCAGCCGGGAAGTAGGCTCTGGAAACACCATATATTTT; CDR3aa: CASREVGSGNTIYF
d_gene: .; abundance: .; j_gene: TRBJ1-2; v_gene: TRBV11-2; CDR3nt: TGTGCCAGCAGCTTAGGCCGGGGGACTAGTAACCGAAACTGGGGCTACACCTTC; CDR3aa: CASSLGRGTSNRNWGYTF
d_gene: TRBD1; abundance: .; j_gene: TRBJ1-3; v_gene: TRBV30; CDR3nt: TGTGCCTGGTTACAGGGGAGGCACACCATATATTTT; CDR3aa: CAWLQGRHTIYF
d_gene: .; abundance: .; j_gene: TRBJ1-1; v_gene: TRBV18; CDR3nt: TGTGCCAGCTCAGCATTAGAAGGTAGGACTGAAGCTTTCTTT; CDR3aa: CASSALEGRTEAFF
d_gene: .; abundance: .; j_gene: TRBJ1-3; v_gene: TRBV4-2; CDR3nt: TGTGCCAGCAGCCAAGATGACGGCGCGACTGGAAACACCATATATTTT; CDR3aa: CASSQDDGATGNTIYF
d_gene: .; abundance: .; j_gene: TRBJ2-7; v_gene: TRBV2; CDR3nt: TGTGCCAGCACTTTCTCCTTAGGTTTGGATCTGGAGTTCGAGCAGTACTTC; CDR3aa: CASTFSLGLDLEFEQYF
d_gene: TRBD1; abundance: .; j_gene: TRBJ1-3; v_gene: TRBV18; CDR3nt: TGTGCCAGCTCACCACTCGACAGGGTCTCTGGAAACACCATATATTTT; CDR3aa: CASSPLDRVSGNTIYF
d_gene: TRBD1; abundance: .; j_gene: TRBJ1-6; v_gene: TRBV18; CDR3nt: TGTGCCAGCTCAAGGACAGGGGGACAAGATTCACCCCTCCACTTT; CDR3aa: CASSRTGGQDSPLHF
d_gene: TRBD1; abundance: .; j_gene: TRBJ2-1; v_gene: TRBV6-1; CDR3nt: TGTGCCAGCAGTGAACGTCCCGACAGGGGGCTTTACAATGAGCAGTTCTTC; CDR3aa: CASSERPDRGLYNEQFF
d_gene: .; abundance: .; j_gene: TRBJ2-2; v_gene: TRBV5-4; CDR3nt: TGTGCCAGCAGCTTCCGGGTCCTCGCGAACACCGGGGAGCTGTTTTTT; CDR3aa: CASSFRVLANTGELFF
d_gene: .; abundance: .; j_gene: TRBJ2-5; v_gene: TRBV5-8; CDR3nt: TGTGCCAGCAGCTTGACAGGGATGATATGGGAGACCCAGTACTTC; CDR3aa: CASSLTGMIWETQYF